This TCR beta chain comes out of a study of blood T cells in healthy people across ages. Whole-study findings and limits: Whereas aged donors had fewer naive CD4+ cells, long-lived donors had more of them and higher diversity.

CDR3 length: 16 residues. Germline CDR1 SEHNR, CDR2 FQNEAQ (reference sequence). Isolation yielded PBMCs, at least 6.5 million per sample, in every case. This clonotype was seen a single time. Its antigen remains unidentified. The junction and the germline gene differ at one end; a read error may be behind it. Through a sample-barcoded 5' primer and a J-beta primer mix, a second PCR was run for about 6 to 12 cycles. TCRdb re-called the 5' RACE reads with MiXCR, one entry per CDR3 protein. The repertoire holds roughly 730,000 distinct CDR3 sequences, with about 56% as singletons. Sequenced input: blood. This sequence was found in a man aged 40-49 years in good health. J is TRBJ2-3 and V is TRBV7-9; TRBD2 matches at 13 bases. CDR3: CASSHGLAGVRNTQYF. The CDR3 DNA reads as TGTGCCAGCAGCCACGGACTAGCGGGAGTGCGAAATACACAGTATTTT.